Below, 23 T cell receptor beta chains from the same sample are listed, as sequenced in a study of blood T cell repertoires in COVID-19. Produced via immunoSEQ multiplex PCR; TCRdb's table is partial and in-frame only. The sample records about 380,000 clones, about 90% being singletons. The sample comprised peripheral blood. These receptor sequences come from a man between 40 and 49 years old with acute or convalescent COVID-19.

The genes are TRBV28 and TRBJ1-2; TRBD1 matches 7 bases. The CDR3 contains 14 residues. CDR1 is MDHEN, CDR2 SYDVKM, per germline. V lost 8 bases, J lost 0 bases, and 6 bases stayed unmatched. CDR3 sequence reads: CASGGGRANYGYTF. CDR3 DNA sequence: TGTGCCAGCGGAGGGGGCAGGGCTAACTATGGCTACACCTTC.

The chain recombines TRBV27 with TRBJ2-7, with 10 bases that match TRBD1. From germline, CDR1 is MNHEY and CDR2 SMNVEV (reference sequence). The CDR3 length is 17 residues. J was trimmed by 5 bases and V by 3 bases; bases with no gene match: 13. The CDR3 DNA follows: TGTGCCAGCAGTTTGTGGGAGACAGGGGGCGCAGTGGACGAGCAGTACTTC. Amino acids: CASSLWETGGAVDEQYF.

The rearrangement joins TRBV4-1 to TRBJ2-2, with 9 bases fitting TRBD1. CDR1 MGHRA and CDR2 YSYEKL come from the germline V gene. CDR3 size: 16 residues. Trimming cost V 1 base and J 6 bases; bases outside gene matches: 6. This CDR3 reads CASSQAGTGFAGELFF. The CDR3 nucleotides read TGCGCCAGCAGCCAAGCCGGGACAGGGTTTGCCGGGGAGCTGTTTTTT.

The chain combines TRBV27 with TRBJ2-1, with D perhaps TRBD1 (5 bases). Trimming took 3 bases from V and 7 from J, leaving 10 bases between them. Looked up from germline, CDR1 is MNHEY and CDR2 is SMNVEV (reference sequence). The CDR3 runs to 13 residues. This chain's CDR3 is CASSFARGNEQFF. The CDR3 DNA follows: TGTGCCAGCAGTTTCGCTAGGGGTAATGAGCAGTTCTTC.

This chain uses TRBV19 with TRBJ1-3, with TRBD1 as a possible D gene (5 bases). The V end lost 7 bases, the J end lost 0 bases, and 10 bases lay between the germline ends. The CDR3 has 14 amino acids. Germline V gives CDR1 LNHDA, CDR2 SQIVND (reference sequence). The CDR3 reads CASNAGLSGNTIYF. CDR3 DNA: TGTGCCAGTAACGCGGGGCTCTCTGGAAACACCATATATTTT.

The chain joins TRBV9 to TRBJ2-4, with D tentatively TRBD1 (5 bases). The V gene's germline CDR1 is SGDLS and CDR2 YYNGEE. This CDR3 has 12 residues. The V end was cut by 7 bases, the J end by 7 bases, with 12 bases between. CDR3 sequence: CASSLAGNIQYF. In DNA form, the CDR3 reads TGTGCCAGCTCACTTGCAGGGAACATTCAGTACTTC.

This chain joins TRBV12-3 or TRBV12-4 and TRBJ2-7; 7 bases are shared with TRBD2. After removal of 5 bases from V and 7 bases from J, the junction contained 5 bases not matched to a gene. The CDR3 consists of 12 residues. Here the CDR3 reads CASSGTAGEQYF. The CDR3 DNA reads TGTGCCAGCAGTGGTACAGCGGGAGAGCAGTACTTC.

The chain carries TRBV7-9 and TRBJ2-4, with a weak D call TRBD1 (5 bases). The CDR3 contains 17 residues. V lost 5 bases and J lost 2, with 19 bases in between. Germline lookup yields CDR1 SEHNR and CDR2 FQNEAQ (reference sequence). The CDR3 sequence is CASSLSDSLVTKNIQYF. The CDR3 DNA reads as TGTGCCAGCAGCCTAAGCGACAGCCTAGTAACCAAAAACATTCAGTACTTC.

CDR3 DNA: TGTGCCAGCTCACCGTCACGGGAACCGAACACTGAAGCTTTCTTT. This translates into CASSPSREPNTEAFF. This sequence joins TRBV18 and TRBJ1-1; D is undetermined. This CDR3 is built from 15 residues. Per the germline V gene, CDR1 is KGHSH and CDR2 is LQKENI. The V and J ends lost 3 bases and 1 base respectively, with 12 bases between them.

This chain joins TRBV4-2 and TRBJ1-2; TRBD1 is a possible D gene (6 bases). Trimming shortened V by 0 bases and J by 4 bases, and 21 bases separated the two germline ends. Germline V gene data show CDR1 as LGHNA and CDR2 as YNFKEQ. The CDR3 runs 18 residues. CDR3 region: CASSQDVPGEWKGYGYTF. The CDR3 nucleotides read TGTGCCAGCAGCCAAGATGTTCCAGGGGAGTGGAAAGGCTATGGCTACACCTTC.

The V gene is TRBV30, the J gene TRBJ1-2, with 7 bases identical to TRBD1. V shed 3 bases and J 7 bases; nucleotides not matched to a gene: 17. Germline-derived CDR1 and CDR2 are GTSNPN and SVGIG (reference sequence). The CDR3 consists of 16 residues. CDR3 residues: CAWRRGGGALGPGYTF. The CDR3 DNA follows: TGTGCCTGGAGGCGAGGAGGGGGCGCATTGGGTCCTGGCTACACCTTC.

The chain couples TRBV12-3 or TRBV12-4 to TRBJ2-2, with 7 bases that match TRBD1. This CDR3 comprises 13 residues. V lost 8 bases, J lost 3 bases, and 3 bases stayed unmatched. CDR3 in DNA: TGTGCCAGCTACCAGGGGGACACCGGGGAGCTGTTTTTT. Protein sequence: CASYQGDTGELFF.

This chain links TRBV27 with TRBJ1-2, with D possibly TRBD1 on 5 matching bases. V was shortened by 2 bases and J by 4 bases, with 14 bases between the two germline ends. Germline values: CDR1 MNHEY, CDR2 SMNVEV (reference sequence). This CDR3 contains 15 residues. CDR3 sequence: CASSLGAGGFYGYTF. As DNA, the CDR3 is TGTGCCAGCAGTTTAGGGGCGGGAGGATTCTATGGCTACACCTTC.

In the case of this clone: Different DNA sequences within this sample yield the same CDR3. The V and J genes are TRBV2 and TRBJ2-7, with 8 bases aligning to TRBD2. Germline assignment: CDR1 SNHLY and CDR2 FYNNEI. V shed 2 bases and J 4 bases; nucleotides not matched to a gene: 4. CDR3 size: 14 residues. As DNA, the CDR3 is TGTGCCAGCAGTGAACGGGAGGGCCTTTACGAGCAGTACTTC. Translated, it gives CASSEREGLYEQYF.

Of note for this clone: At one end, the junction sequence differs from germline, possibly due to a read error. The rearrangement links TRBV7-8 to TRBJ1-1; D gene uncertain. In germline, CDR1 is SGHVS, CDR2 FQNEAQ. The CDR3 length is 13 residues. CDR3 amino acids: CTSSFYFGTEAFF. As DNA, the CDR3 is TGTACCAGCAGCTTCTACTTTGGCACTGAAGCTTTCTTT.

The chain joins TRBV28 to TRBJ2-5; TRBD2 might be the D (5 bases). V lost 4 bases and J 0 bases, leaving 12 bases between the germline ends. This CDR3 has 15 residues. Germline lookup yields CDR1 MDHEN and CDR2 SYDVKM. The CDR3 sequence: CASSSPWTHQETQYF. The DNA for the CDR3 is TGTGCCAGCAGTTCACCTTGGACTCACCAAGAGACCCAGTACTTC.

This sequence joins TRBV30 and TRBJ2-5, with D maybe TRBD2 (6 bases). CDR3 length: 15 amino acids. Germline loops: CDR1 GTSNPN, CDR2 SVGIG (reference sequence). V lost 3 bases to trimming and J lost 4 bases, with 18 bases between them. The CDR3: CAWRAFGGPGETQYF. In DNA, the CDR3 is TGTGCCTGGAGGGCATTTGGAGGGCCAGGAGAGACCCAGTACTTC.

The chain carries TRBV4-2 and TRBJ2-5; TRBD1 might be the D (7 bases). V shed 0 bases and J shed 1 base, with 30 bases lying between them. Germline loops: CDR1 LGHNA, CDR2 YNFKEQ. The CDR3 covers 22 residues. The chain's CDR3 is CASSQDPTPGGRSEPAQETQYF. DNA of the CDR3: TGTGCCAGCAGCCAAGATCCCACCCCAGGGGGGCGCTCAGAACCAGCCCAAGAGACCCAGTACTTC.

V usage is TRBV30 and J usage is TRBJ1-6; D is possibly TRBD1 (5 bases). This CDR3 is built from 14 residues. Deletions cut 7 bases from V and 5 bases from J, with 15 bases between. The germline CDR1 and CDR2 sequences are GTSNPN and SVGIG (reference sequence). This CDR3 reads CALSGGGHNSPLHF. In DNA, the CDR3 is TGTGCCTTGAGCGGGGGAGGACATAATTCACCCCTCCACTTT.

The rearrangement uses TRBV6-5 and TRBJ2-7, with a tentative D call TRBD1 (5 bases). The germline V gene encodes CDR1 MNHEY and CDR2 SVGAGI. V was clipped by 6 bases and J by 0 bases, with 15 bases between them. The CDR3 has 15 residues. This CDR3 reads CASRPPRAISYEQYF. The CDR3 bases are TGTGCCAGCAGGCCCCCCAGGGCGATCTCCTACGAGCAGTACTTC.

The chain joins TRBV13 to TRBJ2-7; D is unclear. The V gene lost 0 bases and the J gene lost 2 bases, with 5 bases spanning the gap. The length of the CDR3 is 13 residues. Germline CDR1 PRHDT, CDR2 FYEKMQ (reference sequence). The CDR3 is CASSLGSAYEQYF. The CDR3 nucleotides are TGTGCCAGCAGCTTAGGGTCCGCCTACGAGCAGTACTTC.

V is TRBV18 and J is TRBJ1-1; 7 nucleotides align to TRBD1. The CDR3 consists of 15 residues. V dropped 4 bases and J dropped 2; count of bases not matched to a gene: 7. CDR1 and CDR2 from the germline V gene are KGHSH and LQKENI. CDR3 sequence reads: CASSLLGQTNTEAFF. The CDR3 DNA reads TGTGCCAGCTCACTACTGGGACAGACAAACACTGAAGCTTTCTTT.

The J gene is TRBJ1-1, the V gene TRBV6-5; D is unclear. The CDR3 extends over 13 amino acids. Trimming took off 4 bases at V and 1 base at J, with 7 bases between the two ends. The germline V gene encodes CDR1 MNHEY and CDR2 SVGAGI. The CDR3 loop is CASSLFRNTEAFF. In DNA, the CDR3 is TGTGCCAGCAGTTTATTTCGGAACACTGAAGCTTTCTTT.